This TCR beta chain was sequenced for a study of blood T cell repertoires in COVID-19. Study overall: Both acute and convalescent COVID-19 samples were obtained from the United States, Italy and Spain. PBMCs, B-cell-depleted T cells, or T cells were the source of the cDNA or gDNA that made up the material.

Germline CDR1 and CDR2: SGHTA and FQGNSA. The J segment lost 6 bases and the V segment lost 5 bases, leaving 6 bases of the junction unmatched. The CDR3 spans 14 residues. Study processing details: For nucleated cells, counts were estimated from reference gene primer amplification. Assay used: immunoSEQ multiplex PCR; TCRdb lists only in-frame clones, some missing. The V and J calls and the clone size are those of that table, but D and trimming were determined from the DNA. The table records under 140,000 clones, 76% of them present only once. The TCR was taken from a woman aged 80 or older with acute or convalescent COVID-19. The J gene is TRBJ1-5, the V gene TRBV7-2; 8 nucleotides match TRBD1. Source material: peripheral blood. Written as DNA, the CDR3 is TGTGCCAGCAGCAGACAGGGGTTCGGTCAGCCCCAGCATTTT. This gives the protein CASSRQGFGQPQHF.